This T cell receptor beta chain stems from a study of early T cells in non-severe SARS-CoV-2 infection (dated by TCRdb to the early 2020s). Some background on the complete study: Because TCR sequencing was done on bulk RNA from unsorted whole blood, the alpha and beta chains could not be paired.

A case-control design nested within a healthcare worker cohort in London, UK, was used, with weekly nasopharyngeal swab PCR tests and blood sampling performed. Healthcare workers were recruited during the week of the UK lockdown, between 23 and 31 March 2020, and followed weekly for up to roughly 16 weeks. General conclusions and limits of the study: VDJdb matching was skewed toward anti-spike CD8 responses and likely underestimated virus-specific expansions, missing private and CD4 specificities.

Receptor amplification or capture employed 5' RACE. The sample was run on a NextSeq 500. The TCR library protocol attached unique molecular identifiers to individual cDNA molecules to correct for sequencing error and PCR bias. Both TCR alpha and beta chains were sequenced, and tight co-correlation was observed between alpha and beta sequence abundances in each sample. The paper's processing steps were these. Decombinator V4 was used to annotate the V gene, J gene and CDR3 of the TCR sequences. TCRs were defined as expanded if a significant change between any two time points was detected under a Poisson model with p below 0.0001. Abundances of TCRs were expressed as counts per million after normalisation to the total number of TCRs sequenced in each sample. TRAV1-2 paired with TRAJ12, TRAJ20 or TRAJ33 defined MAIT TCRs, while TRAV10 paired with TRAJ18 defined iNKT TCRs. VDJdb, accessed 1 November 2021, was searched for CMV, EBV and SARS-CoV-2 annotated TCRs, excluding TCRs annotated for multiple antigens. TCRdb reran the public reads through fastp at Q25 and MiXCR, keeping productive beta chains. Rows are combined by CDR3 protein, so each entry shows the most common genes and DNA. The V and J calls, along with clone size, are taken from TCRdb and not from the paper's own processing. Present in this sample are approximately 88,000 distinct CDR3 sequences, around 13% of which were seen just once. The top ten constitute about 1.5% of the sample.

This clonotype was picked up many times. Its target antigen remains unknown. Base quality data are lacking; no much larger clone is found one base away. According to the germline V gene, CDR1 reads SQVTM and CDR2 reads ANQGSEA. V and J are trimmed by 4 bases and 8 bases, and the gene matches miss 5 bases of the junction. The CDR3 sequence holds 12 residues, the cysteine and phenylalanine included. Only the CDR3 DNA is retained, 36 bases long and in frame from the first base. The chain couples TRBV29-1 to TRBJ1-2; 9 central nucleotides agree with TRBD1. Sequencing was done on a sample of whole blood. This sequence was found in an adult who was a healthcare worker with PCR-confirmed SARS-CoV-2 infection or an uninfected control (not recorded which). The sequenced DNA is TGCAGCGTTGGGGACAGGGAGCGGGGCTACACCTTC. Translated, this gives CSVGDRERGYTF.